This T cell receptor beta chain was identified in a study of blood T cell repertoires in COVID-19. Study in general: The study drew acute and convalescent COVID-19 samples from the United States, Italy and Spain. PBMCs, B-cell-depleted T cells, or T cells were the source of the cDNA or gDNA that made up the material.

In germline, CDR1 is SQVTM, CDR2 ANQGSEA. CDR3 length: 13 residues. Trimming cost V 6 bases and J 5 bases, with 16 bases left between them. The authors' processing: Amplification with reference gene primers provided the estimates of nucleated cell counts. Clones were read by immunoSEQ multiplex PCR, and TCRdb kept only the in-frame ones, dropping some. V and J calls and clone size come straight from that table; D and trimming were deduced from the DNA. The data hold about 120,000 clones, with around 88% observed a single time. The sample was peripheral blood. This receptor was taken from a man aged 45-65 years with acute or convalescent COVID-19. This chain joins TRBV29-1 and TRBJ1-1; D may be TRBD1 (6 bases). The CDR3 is CSVQGRRRTEAFF. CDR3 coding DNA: TGCAGCGTGCAGGGGAGAAGGAGGACTGAAGCTTTCTTT.